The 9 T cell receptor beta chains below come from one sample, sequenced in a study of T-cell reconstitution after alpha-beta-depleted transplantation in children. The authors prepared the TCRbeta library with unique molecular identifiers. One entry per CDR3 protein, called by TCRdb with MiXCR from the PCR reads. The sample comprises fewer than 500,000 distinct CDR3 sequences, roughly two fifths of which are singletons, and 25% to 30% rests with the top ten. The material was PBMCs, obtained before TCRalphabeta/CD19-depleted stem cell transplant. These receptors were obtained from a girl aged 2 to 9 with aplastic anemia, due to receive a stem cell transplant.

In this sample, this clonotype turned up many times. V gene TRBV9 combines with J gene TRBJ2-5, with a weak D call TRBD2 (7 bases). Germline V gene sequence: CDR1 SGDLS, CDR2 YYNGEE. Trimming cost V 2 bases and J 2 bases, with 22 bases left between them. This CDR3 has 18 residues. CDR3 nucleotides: TGTGCCAGCAGCGTTTGGCCCCTGGGGGCGGGAGAGCAAGAGACCCAGTACTTC. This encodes CASSVWPLGAGEQETQYF.

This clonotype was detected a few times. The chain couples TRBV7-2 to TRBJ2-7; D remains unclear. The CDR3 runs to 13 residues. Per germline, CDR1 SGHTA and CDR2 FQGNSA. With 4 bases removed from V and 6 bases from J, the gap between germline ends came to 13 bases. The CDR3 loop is CASSSYLAPEQYF. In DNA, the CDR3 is TGTGCCAGCAGCTCTTACTTGGCCCCCGAGCAGTACTTC.

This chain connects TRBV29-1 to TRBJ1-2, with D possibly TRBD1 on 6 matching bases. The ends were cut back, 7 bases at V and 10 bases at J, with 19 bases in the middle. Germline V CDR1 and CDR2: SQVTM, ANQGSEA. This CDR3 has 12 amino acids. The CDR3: CSGNEQGSVYTF. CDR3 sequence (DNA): TGCAGCGGCAACGAACAGGGTAGCGTCTACACCTTC.

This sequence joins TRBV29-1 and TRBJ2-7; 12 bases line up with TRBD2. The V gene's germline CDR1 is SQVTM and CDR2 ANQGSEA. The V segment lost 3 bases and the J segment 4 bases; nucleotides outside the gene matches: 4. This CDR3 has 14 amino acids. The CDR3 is CSVEMTSGRYEQYF. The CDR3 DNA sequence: TGCAGCGTTGAGATGACTAGCGGGAGATACGAGCAGTACTTC.

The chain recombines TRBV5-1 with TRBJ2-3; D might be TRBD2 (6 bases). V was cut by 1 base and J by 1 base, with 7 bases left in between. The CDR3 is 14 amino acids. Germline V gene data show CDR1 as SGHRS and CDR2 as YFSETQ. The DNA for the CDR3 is TGCGCCAGCAGCTTGCCTAGCGGCACAGATACGCAGTATTTT. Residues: CASSLPSGTDTQYF.

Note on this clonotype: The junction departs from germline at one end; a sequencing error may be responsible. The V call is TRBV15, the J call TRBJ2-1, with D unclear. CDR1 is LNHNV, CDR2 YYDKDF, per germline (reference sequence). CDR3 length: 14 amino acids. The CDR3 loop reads CATRRVAYRNEQFF. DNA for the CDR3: TGTGCCACCAGGAGAGTGGCGTATCGGAATGAGCAGTTCTTC. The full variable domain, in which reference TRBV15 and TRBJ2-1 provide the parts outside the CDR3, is DAMVIQNPRYQVTQFGKPVTLSCSQTLNHNVMYWYQQKSSQAPKLLFHYYDKDFNNEADTPDNFQSRRPNTSFCFLDIRSPGLGDTAMYLCATRRVAYRNEQFFGPGTRLTVL.

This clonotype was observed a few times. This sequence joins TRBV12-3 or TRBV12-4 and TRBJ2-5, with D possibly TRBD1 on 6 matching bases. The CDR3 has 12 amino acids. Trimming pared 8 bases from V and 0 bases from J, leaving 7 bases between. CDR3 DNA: TGTGCCAGCCGGGACAACCAAGAGACCCAGTACTTC. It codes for CASRDNQETQYF.

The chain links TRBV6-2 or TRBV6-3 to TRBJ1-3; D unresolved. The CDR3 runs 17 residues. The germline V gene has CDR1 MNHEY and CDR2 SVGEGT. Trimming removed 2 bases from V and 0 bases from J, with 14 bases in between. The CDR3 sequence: CASSYSTSQSSGNTIYF. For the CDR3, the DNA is TGTGCCAGCAGTTACAGTACTTCTCAGAGCTCTGGAAACACCATATATTTT.

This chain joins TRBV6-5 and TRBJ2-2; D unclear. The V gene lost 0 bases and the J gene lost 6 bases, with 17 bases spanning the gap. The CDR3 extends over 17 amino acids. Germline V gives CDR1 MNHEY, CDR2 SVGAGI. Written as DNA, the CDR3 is TGTGCCAGCAGTTACTCGATTGTCGCCCAAGTTCCCGGGGAGCTGTTTTTT. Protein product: CASSYSIVAQVPGELFF.